These 10 T cell receptor beta chains came from one sample sequenced in a study of control samples from healthy donors and cancer patients. Measured with immunoSEQ multiplex PCR; TCRdb has only the in-frame clones, and not every one. Of approximately 94,000 clones detected, about 86% appear once; the ten largest clones hold about 1.3%. Sequences were obtained from blood. The receptors originated from a woman aged 45-59 years in good health.

This clone has only one observation. The V gene is TRBV5-6, the J gene TRBJ1-5; TRBD1 might be the D (6 bases). The germline gives CDR1 SGHDT, CDR2 YYEEEE. This CDR3 has 19 residues. Trimming pared 1 base from V and 0 bases from J, leaving 20 bases between. This chain's CDR3 is CASSLTGTRNYYSNQPQHF. Here the CDR3 DNA reads TGTGCCAGCAGCTTGACCGGGACACGGAACTATTATAGCAATCAGCCCCAGCATTTT.

The chain has TRBV3-1 (or the pseudogene TRBV3-2) and TRBJ2-3, with 9 bases that match TRBD1. The CDR3 spans 15 residues. Losses at the gene ends were 4 bases for V and 2 bases for J; bases not matched to a gene: 4. Germline V CDR1 and CDR2: LGHDT, YNNKEL (reference sequence). CDR3 bases: TGTGCCAGCAGCCGCCGGGACAGGGACACAGATACGCAGTATTTT. Its translation: CASSRRDRDTDTQYF.

This clone was counted once. The chain couples TRBV6-2 or TRBV6-3 to TRBJ2-5; D is possibly TRBD2 (5 bases). CDR3 length equals 17 residues. Germline-derived CDR1 and CDR2 are MNHEY and SVGEGT. With 0 bases removed from V and 1 base from J, the gap between germline ends came to 15 bases. This CDR3 reads CASSYSKRGRGQETQYF. DNA of the CDR3: TGTGCCAGCAGTTACTCCAAACGGGGTCGGGGCCAAGAGACCCAGTACTTC.

There are a few counts of this clone. The chain combines TRBV7-3 with TRBJ2-2; D remains unclear. This CDR3 region has 13 residues. The ends were cut back, 5 bases at V and 7 bases at J, with 11 bases in the middle. Germline V gene data show CDR1 as SGHTA and CDR2 as FQGTGA. The chain's CDR3 is CASSQSMGGELFF. DNA of the CDR3: TGTGCCAGCAGCCAATCTATGGGCGGGGAGCTGTTTTTT. The full variable domain, in which reference TRBV7-3 and TRBJ2-2 provide the parts outside the CDR3, is GAGVSQTPSNKVTEKGKYVELRCDPISGHTALYWYRQSLGQGPEFLIYFQGTGAADDSGLPNDRFFAVRPEGSVSTLKIQRTERGDSAVYLCASSQSMGGELFFGEGSRLTVL.

This clone appeared a few times. The chain combines TRBV2 with TRBJ2-7; D is perhaps TRBD2 (7 bases). The V and J ends lost 1 base and 5 bases respectively, with 21 bases between them. The CDR3 contains 17 residues. Germline V gene sequence: CDR1 SNHLY, CDR2 FYNNEI. The CDR3 region is CASSEGGPWGGADEQYF. The CDR3 nucleotides are TGTGCCAGCAGTGAAGGAGGCCCGTGGGGGGGGGCGGACGAGCAGTACTTC.

About this clone: This CDR3 is missing its conserved last phenylalanine or tryptophan, likely due to a read error. V is TRBV9 and J is TRBJ1-2; TRBD1 aligns across 9 bases. This CDR3 is 15 amino acids long. The V gene's germline CDR1 is SGDLS and CDR2 YYNGEE. V shed 3 bases, J shed 5 bases, and the junction held 8 bases outside the gene matches. DNA of the CDR3: TGTGCCAGCAGCGCCCAGACAGGGGGGGCTTATGGCTACACCCTC. This sequence encodes CASSAQTGGAYGYTL.

The rearrangement links TRBV6-5 to TRBJ2-7; 13 bases fit TRBD2. CDR3 length: 15 residues. The germline CDR1 and CDR2 sequences are MNHEY and SVGAGI. Unmatched junction bases numbered 5, after V lost 0 bases and J lost 9 bases. In DNA, the CDR3 is TGTGCCAGCAGTTACTCTCGTACTAGCGGGAGGGGGCAGTACTTC. Its translation is CASSYSRTSGRGQYF.

The chain combines TRBV15 with TRBJ1-5, with 7 bases that match TRBD1. With V trimmed by 0 bases and J by 5 bases, 10 bases remained unmatched. Germline lookup yields CDR1 LNHNV and CDR2 YYDKDF (reference sequence). The CDR3 runs to 17 residues. CDR3 DNA: TGTGCCACCAGCAGAGATCCGACAGGGCTGCTGGATCAGCCCCAGCATTTT. As protein: CATSRDPTGLLDQPQHF.

The V call is TRBV21-1, the J call TRBJ1-4. TRBV21-1 is given as a pseudogene. The CDR3 totals 17 residues. DNA of the CDR3: TGTGCCAGCAGCAAAGCCAAATATATAGGGGAGAATGAAAAACTGTTTTTT. Translated, it gives CASSKAKYIGENEKLFF.

In this sample, this clone turned up a few times. V gene TRBV13 combines with J gene TRBJ1-2; no definite D call. This CDR3 comprises 14 residues. Germline assignment: CDR1 PRHDT and CDR2 FYEKMQ (reference sequence). The V gene lost 4 bases and the J gene lost 6 bases, with 15 bases spanning the gap. In DNA, the CDR3 is TGTGCCAGCAGCTCCCAGGCTGGGAAGGATGGCTACACCTTC. Amino acids: CASSSQAGKDGYTF.